One sample yielded the 11 T cell receptor beta chains listed below, sequenced in a study of cytomegalovirus exposure and HLA in healthy donors. The study ran its PCR with 60 Vbeta and 13 Jbeta primers. Data came from immunoSEQ multiplex PCR; TCRdb stores just in-frame clones and leaves some out. The data contain approximately 160,000 clones, 77% of them singletons. The sample consisted of PBMCs. Receptors originate from a male donor in good health and CMV-seropositive.

CDR3 nucleotides: TGTGCCAGCAGTGAATCAAGGGGGATTCTTGCTGGGGCCAACGTCCTGACTTTC. Residues: CASSESRGILAGANVLTF. V usage is TRBV25-1 and J usage is TRBJ2-6; D possibly corresponds to TRBD1 (6 bases). The CDR3 has 18 residues. Trimming took 1 base from V and 2 from J, leaving 15 bases between them. CDR1 and CDR2 (germline): MGHDK, SYGVNS.

This chain links TRBV6-6 with TRBJ1-1; 9 bases line up with TRBD1. The V segment lost 4 bases and the J segment 2 bases; nucleotides outside the gene matches: 5. The CDR3 loop spans 15 amino acids. Germline V gene sequence: CDR1 MNHNY, CDR2 SVGAGI (reference sequence). This CDR3 reads CASSSPGQGNTEAFF. The CDR3 DNA follows: TGTGCCAGCAGTTCTCCGGGACAGGGTAACACTGAAGCTTTCTTT.

This clone came up a few times. The chain carries TRBV10-1 and TRBJ2-2; D gene uncertain. CDR3 length equals 13 residues. Germline V lookup: CDR1 WNHNN, CDR2 SYGVQD (reference sequence). Trimming removed 4 bases at V and 2 bases at J, with 5 bases between. CDR3 coding DNA: TGCGCCAGCAGTGCACACAACACCGGGGAGCTGTTTTTT. This gives the protein CASSAHNTGELFF.

The chain carries TRBV4-1 and TRBJ2-3, with a weak D call TRBD1 (6 bases). The CDR3 spans 15 residues. Germline-derived CDR1 and CDR2 are MGHRA and YSYEKL. Trimming shortened V by 4 bases and J by 1 base, and 12 bases separated the two germline ends. CDR3 residues: CASSPRQDRTDTQYF. In DNA form, the CDR3 reads TGCGCCAGCAGCCCCCGACAGGACCGCACAGATACGCAGTATTTT.

The gene calls are TRBV4-1 and TRBJ1-2; D gene ambiguous. V was shortened by 0 bases and J by 5 bases, with 7 bases between the two germline ends. Looked up from germline, CDR1 is MGHRA and CDR2 is YSYEKL. The CDR3 consists of 13 residues. CDR3 loop: CASSQESGYGYTF. CDR3 nucleotide sequence: TGCGCCAGCAGCCAAGAATCGGGTTATGGCTACACCTTC.

The genes are TRBV5-8 and TRBJ1-5, with unresolved D. With 0 bases removed from V and 4 bases from J, the gap between germline ends came to 5 bases. Germline lookup yields CDR1 SGHTS and CDR2 YDEGEE. The CDR3 contains 13 residues. This chain's CDR3 is CASSLDGNQPQHF. The CDR3 DNA reads TGTGCCAGCAGCTTGGACGGGAATCAGCCCCAGCATTTT.

The chain has TRBV12-1 and TRBJ1-2. TRBV12-1 is classified as a pseudogene. The CDR3 covers 13 residues. The CDR3 DNA is TGTGCCAGCAGGACGGGGGGAGGAGAGGGCTACACCTTC. Its translation is CASRTGGGEGYTF.

As for this clone: One junction end disagrees with the germline gene, perhaps due to a read error. V and J are TRBV7-7 and TRBJ1-4; D not certain. The germline V gene encodes CDR1 SSHAT and CDR2 FNYEAQ (reference sequence). The CDR3 is 17 residues long. The CDR3 sequence: CASSYRRVNATNEKLFF. The CDR3 coding sequence is TGTGCTAGCAGCTATAGGAGGGTTAATGCAACTAATGAAAAACTGTTTTTT.

The gene calls are TRBV19 and TRBJ1-4; TRBD1 matches 7 bases. This CDR3 is 16 amino acids long. Per germline, CDR1 LNHDA and CDR2 SQIVND (reference sequence). The V and J ends lost 3 bases and 2 bases, in that order; junction bases with no gene match: 6. In nucleotides, the CDR3 is TGTGCCAGTAGTATCCTTACAGGGGTCACTAATGAAAAACTGTTTTTT. Its translation: CASSILTGVTNEKLFF.

The chain is built from TRBV2 and TRBJ2-4, with TRBD2 identical over 10 bases. The J segment lost 2 bases and the V segment lost 6 bases, leaving 7 bases of the junction unmatched. Germline CDR1 is SNHLY and CDR2 is FYNNEI. The CDR3 has 16 residues. The CDR3 DNA reads TGTGCCAGCAGACAAGCGGGGGGGCGCACCAAAAACATTCAGTACTTC. The encoded protein is CASRQAGGRTKNIQYF.

This rearrangement joins TRBV5-1 to TRBJ2-5; 8 bases are a match to TRBD1. V was clipped by 4 bases and J by 3 bases; unmatched bases: 11. The germline V gene encodes CDR1 SGHRS and CDR2 YFSETQ. The CDR3 loop spans 16 amino acids. For the CDR3, the DNA is TGCGCCAGCAGCCCCACCGGGACAGGCACAAAAGAGACCCAGTACTTC. Translation: CASSPTGTGTKETQYF.